This T cell receptor beta chain was identified in a study of OX40 agonist ivuxolimab in advanced cancers. General notes on the study: The costimulatory receptor OX40 (CD134) was targeted by ivuxolimab, a fully human IgG2 agonistic monoclonal antibody. Intravenous ivuxolimab was administered to patients every 2 weeks at six dose levels: 0.01, 0.1, 0.3, 1.5, 3 and 10 mg/kg. Of the approximately 53 patients in dose escalation, about 20 had hepatocellular carcinoma, some 15 had melanoma, 9 had renal cell carcinoma and 9 had head and neck cancer. In the dose-escalation cohort, roughly 80% of patients were male, and the mean age was approximately 60 years, with a range of about 20 to 79. Prior anti-PD-1, anti-PD-L1 or anti-CTLA-4 therapy was permitted, and checkpoint inhibitors had been received by less than 45% of dose-escalation patients. Partial responses occurred in three dose-escalation patients: two with cutaneous melanoma and one with hepatocellular carcinoma. Peripheral TCRbeta sequencing aimed to test whether ivuxolimab altered TCR sequence diversity and caused clonal T-cell expansion. The paper covers the monotherapy dose-escalation part of the phase I ivuxolimab trial, which included N = 52 patients.

The investigation overall reported the following: The antigen specificity of the peripheral T cells that underwent clonal expansion was not determined. Low levels of normalized T-cell clonal expansion were also shown by some nonresponding patients. In the 0.1-3.0 mg/kg groups, partial responders had among the lowest normalized peripheral clonal expansion, particularly in CD8+ T cells. At doses of 0.1 to 3.0 mg/kg, clonal expansion of both CD4+ and CD8+ T cells in blood was seen between baseline and week 6. After ivuxolimab, CD8+ T cells had more expanded clones than CD4+ T cells on average.

For sequencing of the TCRbeta CDR3 region, genomic DNA was extracted from the sorted cells. TCRbeta CDR3 regions were sequenced using the immunoSEQ Assay. What TCRdb holds here is the immuneACCESS table cut down to in-frame rearrangements. Part of the clones is not present; checked against another copy, under half of the missing clones reflect an unresolved V gene, and the others are unexplained. The sample has about 100,000 clones on record, approximately 90% of them singletons. Together, the top ten hold approximately 0.63% of the sample. As regards this clone: Its antigen is currently not known. The input lacks base qualities; no much larger clone sits a single base away.

CDR1 MDHEN and CDR2 SYDVKM are derived from the germline V gene. V is pared back by 6 bases and J by 4 bases, with 24 bases lying between the germline termini. The CDR3 contains 17 residues, cysteine and phenylalanine counted. The DNA shown is the 51-base CDR3, in frame from base 1. Patients with autoimmune disease history or receiving systemic immunosuppression were excluded from the trial. Peripheral blood for TCR sequencing was drawn from every dose cohort at baseline, at cycle 4 day 1 and at cycle 7 day 1. Samples came from an open-label, multicenter, first-in-human phase I dose-escalation trial of ivuxolimab. Adults with locally advanced or metastatic melanoma, renal cell carcinoma, hepatocellular carcinoma or head and neck squamous cell carcinoma were enrolled in the trial. Before TCR sequencing, CD4+ T cells and CD8+ T cells from peripheral blood were sorted into separate populations.

This receptor was obtained from an adult with an advanced solid tumor such as melanoma, head and neck, liver or kidney cancer. Sample: CD4+ or CD8+ T cells sorted from blood, taken in a trial of the OX40 agonist ivuxolimab. The chain couples TRBV28 to TRBJ1-2, and perhaps TRBD1 as D gene, on 5 matching bases. Read as DNA, the sequence is TGTGCCAGCAGCTCGCCCGGGGGTACCGACTCTGGCTATGGCTACACCTTC. It specifies CASSSPGGTDSGYGYTF.